The 5 T cell receptor beta chains below come from one sample, sequenced in a study of blood T cell repertoires in COVID-19. Method: immunoSEQ multiplex PCR; TCRdb's copy keeps in-frame clones and lacks some. The top ten hold around 0.7% of the sample, which has hundreds of thousands of clones, roughly 86% seen once. The source material was peripheral blood. The receptors originated from a human donor in a cohort sampled during active COVID-19.

This clone was counted at least ten times. The chain links TRBV6-6 to TRBJ2-7, with 10 bases fitting TRBD1. The CDR3 contains 16 residues. Germline trimming cut 2 bases from V and 3 bases from J; bases unmatched to any gene: 7. The germline gives CDR1 MNHNY, CDR2 SVGAGI (reference sequence). CDR3 DNA sequence: TGTGCCAGCAGTTACCACATCCGGGACAGGGGCTACGAGCAGTACTTC. Amino acid sequence: CASSYHIRDRGYEQYF.

V and J are TRBV15 and TRBJ1-4; tentatively, D is TRBD1 (5 bases). V lost 0 bases to trimming and J lost 5 bases, with 13 bases between them. The germline V gene encodes CDR1 LNHNV and CDR2 YYDKDF (reference sequence). CDR3 size: 16 residues. The CDR3 DNA sequence: TGTGCCACCAGCAGAGATTCAAGGCAGGGCAATGAAAAACTGTTTTTT. Translating gives CATSRDSRQGNEKLFF. The full variable domain, in which reference TRBV15 and TRBJ1-4 provide the parts outside the CDR3, is DAMVIQNPRYQVTQFGKPVTLSCSQTLNHNVMYWYQQKSSQAPKLLFHYYDKDFNNEADTPDNFQSRRPNTSFCFLDIRSPGLGDTAMYLCATSRDSRQGNEKLFFGSGTQLSVL.

The rearrangement uses TRBV21-1 and TRBJ1-2; TRBD1, the table's D call, was not compared with the DNA. TRBV21-1 constitutes a pseudogene. The CDR3 has 14 amino acids. Here the CDR3 DNA reads TGTGCCACCCTGGGACAGGGTGAGGCCGGGGGCTACACCTTC. This gives the protein CATLGQGEAGGYTF.

V gene TRBV5-8 combines with J gene TRBJ2-7; 7 bases map to TRBD2. V was pared by 5 bases and J by 3 bases, with 8 bases of the junction left unmatched. CDR3 size: 14 residues. The germline gives CDR1 SGHTS, CDR2 YDEGEE. The CDR3 DNA sequence: TGTGCCAGCAGAGCTAGCGGAGACAACTACGAGCAGTACTTC. The encoded protein is CASRASGDNYEQYF.

The chain joins TRBV18 to TRBJ1-5; D gene ambiguous. CDR1 and CDR2 (germline): KGHSH, LQKENI. The CDR3 contains 18 residues. Between the trimmed V and J ends, which lost 3 bases and 2 bases, there was a span of 20 bases. CDR3 loop: CASSPGNYFDWGNQPQHF. The CDR3 DNA is TGTGCCAGCTCACCCGGGAACTACTTCGATTGGGGCAATCAGCCCCAGCATTTT. Using reference TRBV18 and TRBJ1-5 for the parts outside the CDR3, the full variable domain is NAGVMQNPRHLVRRRGQEARLRCSPMKGHSHVYWYRQLPEEGLKFMVYLQKENIIDESGMPKERFSAEFPKEGPSILRIQQVVRGDSAAYFCASSPGNYFDWGNQPQHFGDGTRLSIL.